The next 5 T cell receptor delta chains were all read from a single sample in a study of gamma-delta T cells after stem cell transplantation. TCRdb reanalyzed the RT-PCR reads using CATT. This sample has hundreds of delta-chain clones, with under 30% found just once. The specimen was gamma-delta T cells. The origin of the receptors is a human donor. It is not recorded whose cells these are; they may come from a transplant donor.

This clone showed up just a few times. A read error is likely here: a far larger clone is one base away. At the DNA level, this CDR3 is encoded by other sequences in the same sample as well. The CDR3 loop is CACDPLGSTDKLIF. The DNA for the CDR3 is TGTGCCTGTGACCCACTGGGGAGTACCGATAAACTCATCTTC. V gene TRDV2 combines with J gene TRDJ1, with 7 bases fitting TRDD3. Germline V gives CDR1 GEAIGNYY, CDR2 EKD. The CDR3 totals 14 residues.

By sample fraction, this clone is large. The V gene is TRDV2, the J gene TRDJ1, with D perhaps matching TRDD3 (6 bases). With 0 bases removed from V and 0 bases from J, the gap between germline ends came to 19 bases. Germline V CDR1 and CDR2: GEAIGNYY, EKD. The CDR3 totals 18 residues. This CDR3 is CACDTVSGDPRYTDKLIF. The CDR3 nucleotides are TGTGCCTGTGACACCGTCAGCGGGGATCCGAGGTACACCGATAAACTCATCTTT.

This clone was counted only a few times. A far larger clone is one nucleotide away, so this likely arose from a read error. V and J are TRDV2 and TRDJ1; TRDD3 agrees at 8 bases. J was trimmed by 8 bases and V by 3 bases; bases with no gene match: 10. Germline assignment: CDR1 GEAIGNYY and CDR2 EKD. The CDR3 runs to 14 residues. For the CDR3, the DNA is TGTGCCTGTGACGCCCTGGGGGAAGAAGTCAAACTCATCTTT. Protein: CACDALGEEVKLIF.

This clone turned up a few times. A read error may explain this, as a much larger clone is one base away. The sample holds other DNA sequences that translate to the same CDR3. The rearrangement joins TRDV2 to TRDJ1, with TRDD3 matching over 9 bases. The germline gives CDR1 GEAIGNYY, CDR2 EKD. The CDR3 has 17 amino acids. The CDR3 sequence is CACDPLGDRGYTDKLIF. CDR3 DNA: TGCGCCTGTGACCCACTGGGGGACCGAGGGTACACCGATAAACTCATCTTT.

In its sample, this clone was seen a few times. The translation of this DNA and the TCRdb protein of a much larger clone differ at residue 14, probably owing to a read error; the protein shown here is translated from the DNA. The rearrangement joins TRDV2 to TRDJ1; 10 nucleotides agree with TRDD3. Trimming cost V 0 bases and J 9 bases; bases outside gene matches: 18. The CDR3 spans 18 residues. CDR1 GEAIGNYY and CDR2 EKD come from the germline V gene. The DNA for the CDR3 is TGTGCCTGTGACACCATCCTACGTGGGGTACTGGGGGATGCGGAACTCATCTTT. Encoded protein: CACDTILRGVLGDAELIF.